This T cell receptor (beta chain) was captured in a study of graft-versus-host responses after intestinal transplantation. Points on this clone: The target antigen is unknown.

V lost 3 bases to trimming and J lost 2 bases, with 9 bases between them. Germline loops: CDR1 SGHNT, CDR2 YYREEE (reference sequence). This CDR3 contains 13 residues. Method: immunoSEQ multiplex PCR; TCRdb's copy keeps in-frame clones and lacks some. The repertoire consists of tens of thousands of clones, with roughly 94% occurring once and the leading ten covering around 0.51%. The J gene is TRBJ2-7, the V gene TRBV5-4, with D hard to call. The source of this sequence is a human donor who received an intestinal transplant. Material: unstimulated CD8+ T cells sorted from spleen or lymph node cells, obtained before intestinal transplant. CDR3 bases: TGTGCCAGCAGCTCCTTGCCGACCTACGAGCAGTACTTC. It translates to CASSSLPTYEQYF.